What follows are 20 T cell receptor beta chains derived from one specimen sequenced in a study of blood T cells in healthy people across ages. A J-beta primer mix and a sample-barcoded 5' primer were used in a second PCR of about 7 to 12 cycles. In TCRdb, the 5' RACE reads were re-called with MiXCR into one record per CDR3 protein. The sample includes some 940,000 distinct CDR3 sequences, under 35% of them seen just once. The sample was also reused in another study, on T cells of mothers and their children.

Material: blood. The receptors derive from a middle-aged woman in good health.

This chain joins TRBV3-1 and TRBJ2-7, with 11 nucleotides matching TRBD2. Germline V gene lookup returns CDR1 LGHDT and CDR2 YNNKEL (reference sequence). Trimming cost V 3 bases and J 4 bases; bases outside gene matches: 8. The CDR3 runs 16 residues. CDR3 DNA sequence: TGTGCCAGCAGCCACCCCGGGACTAGCGGAGGATACGAGCAGTACTTC. Translating it yields CASSHPGTSGGYEQYF.

This rearrangement joins TRBV20-1 to TRBJ2-7; 9 bases line up with TRBD1. Germline V CDR1 and CDR2: DFQATT, SNEGSKA (reference sequence). Trimming took 7 bases from V and 3 from J; bases not matched to a gene: 10. The CDR3 sequence is 14 residues long. This CDR3 reads CSVPWDRAYYEQYF. CDR3 bases: TGCAGTGTCCCATGGGACAGGGCTTACTACGAGCAGTACTTC.

This sequence joins TRBV28 and TRBJ2-3, with D unresolved. Germline values: CDR1 MDHEN, CDR2 SYDVKM. V shed 9 bases and J shed 6 bases, with 10 bases lying between them. The length of the CDR3 is 11 residues. As DNA, the CDR3 is TGTGCCAGTGGTGCCCAGGATACGCAGTATTTT. Translating it yields CASGAQDTQYF.

This clonotype was observed a handful of times. A much larger clonotype is one base distant, so this may be a read error. The chain employs TRBV11-2 and TRBJ2-1, with D possibly TRBD1 on 5 matching bases. Gene TRBJ2-7 matches the end of the DNA better, so the J call may be wrong. CDR3 size: 14 residues. Germline V gene lookup returns CDR1 SGHAT and CDR2 FQNNGV. CDR3 nucleotides: TGTGCCAGCAGCGGCACAGTAGGGGTCAATGAGCAGTACTTC. Residues: CASSGTVGVNEQYF.

With regard to this clonotype: This may be a read error, as it is one base from a much larger clone. The genes are TRBV20-1 and TRBJ2-7; 7 positions match TRBD2. Germline V lookup: CDR1 DFQATT, CDR2 SNEGSKA (reference sequence). This CDR3 has 11 residues. CDR3 DNA: TGCAGGGCCCCTGGGGGGAGGGGGCAGTACTTC. Encoded protein: CRAPGGRGQYF.

The V call is TRBV7-2, the J call TRBJ2-2; tentative D call: TRBD1 (6 bases). The CDR3 contains 15 residues. Trimming took 4 bases from V and 4 from J, leaving 13 bases between them. Germline values: CDR1 SGHTA, CDR2 FQGNSA. The DNA for the CDR3 is TGTGCCAGCAGCTGGGGGCCAGGTTTCACCGGGGAGCTGTTTTTT. This gives the protein CASSWGPGFTGELFF.

Turning to this clonotype: The junction departs from the called germline gene at one end, perhaps through a read error. The J gene is TRBJ2-1, the V gene TRBV12-3 or TRBV12-4, with 7 nucleotides matching TRBD2. The CDR3 runs to 14 residues. Here the CDR3 reads CASSLEGLWNGQFF. CDR3 coding DNA: TGTGCCAGCAGTTTAGAGGGACTATGGAATGGGCAGTTCTTC.

This clonotype was seen only a few times. At one boundary the junction diverges from the germline segment, which might be a read error. V and J are TRBV28 and TRBJ1-2, with 9 bases fitting TRBD1. CDR1 and CDR2 (germline): MDHEN, SYDVKM. The CDR3 has 16 amino acids. DNA of the CDR3: TGTGCCAGCAGTTCAATCGGCAACAGGGGGCGCGAAGGCTACACTTTC. Its protein is CASSSIGNRGREGYTF.

The J gene is TRBJ2-1, the V gene TRBV7-2; possible D gene TRBD2, 6 bases. This CDR3 region has 13 residues. CDR1 is SGHTA and CDR2 is FQGNSA in the germline V gene. V was shortened by 1 base and J by 9 bases, with 10 bases between the two germline ends. The CDR3 DNA reads as TGTGCCAGCAGCTTAGATGGGGGACTTGAGCAGTTCTTC. Translation gives CASSLDGGLEQFF.

In this sample, this clonotype turned up many times. This chain joins TRBV5-1 and TRBJ2-5, with a weak D call TRBD1 (6 bases). CDR1 is SGHRS, CDR2 YFSETQ, per germline. V shed 4 bases and J shed 4 bases, with 11 bases lying between them. There are 13 residues in the CDR3. CDR3 bases: TGCGCCAGCAGCGCGGACAGCCGAGAGACCCAGTACTTC. It specifies CASSADSRETQYF.

This clonotype occurred many times. This chain joins TRBV20-1 and TRBJ1-2; 8 nucleotides line up with TRBD1. From germline, CDR1 is DFQATT and CDR2 SNEGSKA (reference sequence). V shed 6 bases and J 3 bases; nucleotides not matched to a gene: 6. This CDR3 has 13 residues. The CDR3 nucleotides read TGCAGTGCGTCCGGACAGGGACACTATGGCTACACCTTC. Encoded protein: CSASGQGHYGYTF.

This clonotype was counted at least ten times. This chain connects TRBV4-1 to TRBJ2-7; 9 bases match TRBD1. There are 16 residues in the CDR3. The V gene's germline CDR1 is MGHRA and CDR2 YSYEKL. Germline trimming cut 1 base from V and 3 bases from J; bases unmatched to any gene: 7. The CDR3 loop reads CASSQGLGTGNYEQYF. The CDR3 nucleotides read TGCGCCAGCAGCCAAGGTTTGGGGACAGGGAACTACGAGCAGTACTTC.

This sequence joins TRBV4-3 and TRBJ2-3, with D unclear. The germline CDR1 and CDR2 sequences are LGHNA and YSLEER. V was cut by 0 bases and J by 0 bases, with 4 bases left in between. This CDR3 is built from 14 residues. Written as DNA, the CDR3 is TGCGCCAGCAGCCAAGATACAAGCACAGATACGCAGTATTTT. It specifies CASSQDTSTDTQYF.

The CDR3 DNA reads as TGCGCCAGCAGCTTGGATTGGGTAGAGCAGTTCTTC. Protein: CASSLDWVEQFF. The chain carries TRBV5-1 and TRBJ2-1; no firm D call. The V gene lost 0 bases and the J gene lost 10 bases, with 8 bases spanning the gap. In germline, CDR1 is SGHRS, CDR2 YFSETQ. The length of the CDR3 is 12 residues.

The V gene is TRBV14, the J gene TRBJ1-1; D might be TRBD1 (6 bases). V was cut by 6 bases and J by 6 bases, with 20 bases left in between. Germline V gives CDR1 SGHDN, CDR2 FVKESK. This CDR3 is built from 15 residues. CDR3 residues: CASRPMGGLGAEAFF. The CDR3 bases are TGTGCCAGCAGGCCCATGGGGGGGCTGGGCGCTGAAGCTTTCTTT.

This clonotype was seen only a few times. The J gene is TRBJ1-6, the V gene TRBV7-2; D ambiguous. Trimming pared 5 bases from V and 6 bases from J, leaving 8 bases between. CDR1 is SGHTA and CDR2 is FQGNSA in the germline V gene. The CDR3 contains 13 residues. CDR3: CASSLPANSPLHF. The DNA for the CDR3 is TGTGCCAGCAGCCTACCGGCTAATTCACCCCTCCACTTT.

The table lists this clonotype with many counts. A junction boundary mismatches the germline segment, possibly from a read error. This chain joins TRBV7-6 and TRBJ1-2, with D hard to call. The CDR3 is made up of 14 amino acids. Germline V CDR1 and CDR2: SGHVS, FNYEAQ. CDR3 DNA sequence: TGTGCCAGTAGCTTAGCGGCAGGATCATATGGCTACACCTTC. It is translated as CASSLAAGSYGYTF.

The chain has TRBV28 and TRBJ1-1; a possible D gene is TRBD1 (6 bases). This CDR3 comprises 14 residues. Trimming shortened V by 10 bases and J by 0 bases, and 15 bases separated the two germline ends. Germline V CDR1 and CDR2: MDHEN, SYDVKM. Here the CDR3 DNA reads TGTGCCACCCAGGACAGCCTTATGAACACTGAAGCTTTCTTT. This gives the protein CATQDSLMNTEAFF.

This clonotype was recorded once. The chain has TRBV4-3 and TRBJ2-1, with D unresolved. In germline, CDR1 is LGHNA, CDR2 YSLEER. Trimming took off 3 bases at V and 4 bases at J, with 16 bases between the two ends. CDR3 size: 16 residues. The CDR3 DNA reads TGCGCCAGCAGCCACTCCGCCGAACGGCGGTACAATGAGCAGTTCTTC. It yields the protein CASSHSAERRYNEQFF.

Written as DNA, the CDR3 is TGCAGTGCTAGAGATAACGATAACTACGAGCAGTACTTC. It translates to CSARDNDNYEQYF. The chain combines TRBV20-1 with TRBJ2-7, with unresolved D. The V and J ends lost 0 bases and 3 bases respectively, with 9 bases between them. Germline V gives CDR1 DFQATT, CDR2 SNEGSKA (reference sequence). This CDR3 contains 13 residues.